This is a list of T cell receptor beta chains from one sample in a study of vaccination effects on CD4 cells after COVID-19. Which antigens these TCRs recognize remains unknown. The method was immunoSEQ multiplex PCR; TCRdb's version includes in-frame clones alone and lacks a portion of them. The sample contains tens of thousands of clones, about three quarters of which appear only once. The specimen was CD4+ T cells from PBMCs cultured with HCoV-229E spike peptides, collected before COVID-19 vaccination. The receptors originated from a human donor who received a COVID-19 vaccine. The CDR3 runs from the conserved cysteine through the conserved F or W. Each record gives: J gene, D gene, V gene, clone size, CDR3 DNA, CDR3 protein. A D gene is named only where the DNA matches it firmly. Where a row states a size, it is once, few, many or the class of an expanded clone; other rows omit it.

TRBJ2-1,TRBD2,TRBV29-1,.,TGCAGCGCCGAGACCGGGAGGGCCGGAGAGCAGTTCTTC,CSAETGRAGEQFF
TRBJ1-6,TRBD1,TRBV25-1,.,TGTGCCAGCAGTGAATTACAGGGGGCCAATTCACCCCTCCACTTT,CASSELQGANSPLHF
TRBJ2-1,TRBD2,TRBV27,.,TGTGCCAGCAGTTTTTTCCCCTTTAGCGGGGCAGGCAATGAGCAGTTCTTC,CASSFFPFSGAGNEQFF
TRBJ2-7,.,TRBV15,.,TGTGCCACCAGCAGAGATATTGGCGGCCGGATCTACGAGCAGTACTTC,CATSRDIGGRIYEQYF
TRBJ2-7,TRBD1,TRBV19,.,TGTGCCAGTAGTAAGGCCGGGACAGGAGATTCCTACGAGCAGTACTTC,CASSKAGTGDSYEQYF
TRBJ1-2,TRBD1,TRBV3-1/TRBV3-2,.,TGTGCCAGCAGCCGGAATTCCGGGACAGGGGGCTCTGGCTACACCTTC,CASSRNSGTGGSGYTF
TRBJ1-4,.,TRBV7-9,.,TGTGCCAGCAGCTTAGGAGGGGGGACGTATGAAAAACTGTTTTTT,CASSLGGGTYEKLFF
TRBJ2-1,.,TRBV12-5,.,TGTGCTAGTGGTTTGGTACTTGGCGCCAGCTCCTACAATGAGCAGTTCTTC,CASGLVLGASSYNEQFF
TRBJ2-1,.,TRBV6-5,.,TGTGCCAGCAGTCTCTACAATGAGCAGTTCTTC,CASSLYNEQFF
TRBJ1-5,.,TRBV7-9,.,TGTGCCAGCAGCTTAATAGGGTATCAGCCCCAGCATTTT,CASSLIGYQPQHF
TRBJ2-5,.,TRBV12-3/TRBV12-4,.,TGTGCCAGCAGCTTAGGACGGCGGGAGACCCAGTACTTC,CASSLGRRETQYF
TRBJ2-7,TRBD2,TRBV6-5,.,TGTGCCAGCAGTTACTTTCAAGGGGAGGGCTACGAGCAGTACTTC,CASSYFQGEGYEQYF
TRBJ2-7,TRBD2,TRBV4-1,.,TGCGCCAGCAGCCAGCCGGGACTAGCGGGAGGGAGTAGCTCCTACGAGCAGTACTTC,CASSQPGLAGGSSSYEQYF
TRBJ2-3,.,TRBV6-5,few,TGTGCCAGCAGCGGCCTTTTGGGTCGAACAGATACGCAGTATTTT,CASSGLLGRTDTQYF
TRBJ1-1,.,TRBV20-1,few,TGCAGTGCTAGTATTGAAGTAGGGAAAGCTTTCTTT,CSASIEVGKAFF
TRBJ2-5,TRBD1,TRBV6-1,few,TGTGCCAGCAGTGAAAGAGGGACAGGGGGCGGGAAGACCCAGTACTTC,CASSERGTGGGKTQYF
TRBJ1-2,.,TRBV25-1,.,TGTGCCAGCAGTGGTGACTGGAACTATGGCTACACCTTC,CASSGDWNYGYTF
TRBJ2-6,.,TRBV12-5,.,TGTGCTAGTGGTTGGCAGGGAGCTGGGGCCAACGTCCTGACTTTC,CASGWQGAGANVLTF
TRBJ1-1,TRBD1,TRBV10-2,.,TGCGCCAGCAGTGGACAGGGCACGAACACTGAAGCTTTCTTT,CASSGQGTNTEAFF
TRBJ2-3,.,TRBV24-1,.,TGTGCCACCAGTGATTTCCGGACAGATACGCAGTATTTT,CATSDFRTDTQYF
TRBJ2-1,.,TRBV6-5,.,TGTGCCAGCATTTTCCGACAGGCGTTCTTC,CASIFRQAFF
TRBJ1-1,.,TRBV29-1,.,TGCAGCGTTCTGGTCGGGGGGACTGAAGCTTTCTTT,CSVLVGGTEAFF
TRBJ2-2,.,TRBV6-5,.,TGTGCCAGTTCAGCTAGCTTTGGGGTCGGGGAGCTGTTTTTT,CASSASFGVGELFF
TRBJ1-1,.,TRBV10-1,.,TGCGCCAGCAGTGACCAAACTCTCCAAGCTTTCTTT,CASSDQTLQAFF
TRBJ2-2,TRBD2,TRBV6-2/TRBV6-3,few,TGTGCCAGCAGTTACAGCGGGGAGAACACCGGGGAGCTGTTTTTT,CASSYSGENTGELFF
TRBJ1-5,TRBD1,TRBV18,.,TGTGCCACCACTGCAGGGGGGCCTAGCAATCAGCCCCAGCATTTT,CATTAGGPSNQPQHF
TRBJ1-4,.,TRBV18,.,TGTGCCAGCTCACCAAATCCGGGACGCGATGAAAAACTGTTTTTT,CASSPNPGRDEKLFF
TRBJ2-3,.,TRBV5-1,once,TGCGCCAGCAGCTTGGCAGGAGATACGCAGTATTTT,CASSLAGDTQYF
TRBJ2-7,TRBD1,TRBV19,few,TGTGCCAGTACACCAGGGACAGGGGCGTCTGAGCAGTACTTC,CASTPGTGASEQYF
TRBJ1-5,TRBD1,TRBV11-2,.,TGTGCCAGCAGCATCACAGGGGGCGCGGGGTTTCAGCCCCAGCATTTT,CASSITGGAGFQPQHF
TRBJ1-2,.,TRBV7-2,once,TGTGCCAGCAGCTTAATGGAAGGCTACACCTTC,CASSLMEGYTF
TRBJ1-1,.,TRBV6-5,.,TGTGCCAGCAGTTCACGGCGGGTCTATACGGCTGAAGCTTTCTTT,CASSSRRVYTAEAFF
TRBJ2-1,.,TRBV27,hyperexpanded,TGTACTTCGGGGCACTCCTACAATGAGCAGTTCTTC,CTSGHSYNEQFF
TRBJ2-5,.,TRBV5-1,.,TGCGCCAGCAGCGGAGAGACCCAGTACTTC,CASSGETQYF
TRBJ2-7,.,TRBV27,.,TGTGCCAGCAGTTTATACCCGCCGTCTCTTGCGGGTGGCTACGAGCAGTACTTC,CASSLYPPSLAGGYEQYF
TRBJ2-7,.,TRBV5-1,.,TGCGCCAGCAGCTCTGAATACGAGCAGTACTTC,CASSSEYEQYF
TRBJ2-7,TRBD2,TRBV5-8,.,TGTGCCAGCAGGGGACTAGCGGGCTCTTACGAGCAGTACTTC,CASRGLAGSYEQYF
TRBJ2-3,.,TRBV6-5,once,TGTGCCAGCACGGCAGGGGCCAGCACAGATACGCAGTATTTT,CASTAGASTDTQYF